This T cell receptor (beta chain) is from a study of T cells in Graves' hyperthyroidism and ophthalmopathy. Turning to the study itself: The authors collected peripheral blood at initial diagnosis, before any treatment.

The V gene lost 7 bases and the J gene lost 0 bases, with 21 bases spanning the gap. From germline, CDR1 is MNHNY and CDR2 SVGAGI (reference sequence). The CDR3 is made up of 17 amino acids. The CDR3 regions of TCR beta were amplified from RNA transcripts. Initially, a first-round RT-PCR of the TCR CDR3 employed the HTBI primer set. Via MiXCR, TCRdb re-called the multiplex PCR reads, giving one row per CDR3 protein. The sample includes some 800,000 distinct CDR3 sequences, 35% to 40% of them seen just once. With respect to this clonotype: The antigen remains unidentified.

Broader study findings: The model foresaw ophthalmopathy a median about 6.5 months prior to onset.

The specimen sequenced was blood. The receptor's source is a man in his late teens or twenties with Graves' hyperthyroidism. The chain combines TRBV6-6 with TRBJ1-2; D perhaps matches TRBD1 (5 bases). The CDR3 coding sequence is TGTGCCAGCACCCCGTATCCCGGGGGACTGACTAACTATGGCTACACCTTC. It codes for CASTPYPGGLTNYGYTF.